The 12 T cell receptor beta chains given below trace back to one sample, sequenced in a study of T cell changes during pregnancy in multiple sclerosis. The table came from immunoSEQ multiplex PCR; TCRdb's copy has only in-frame clones and leaves some out. This table holds 85,000 to 130,000 clones, 85% to 95% found once. The sequencing used peripheral blood, collected after pregnancy. All receptors come from a female donor with multiple sclerosis, enrolled in a pregnancy study.

This sequence joins TRBV2 and TRBJ1-5, with unresolved D. Germline V gives CDR1 SNHLY, CDR2 FYNNEI. Trimming left V 5 bases short and J 0 bases short, with 8 bases between. The CDR3 totals 14 residues. CDR3 protein: CASSREYSNQPQHF. The CDR3 region has the DNA TGTGCCAGCAGTCGAGAGTATAGCAATCAGCCCCAGCATTTT.

This clone was seen just once. J is TRBJ2-2 and V is TRBV7-3; weak D call: TRBD1 (5 bases). Germline values: CDR1 SGHTA, CDR2 FQGTGA. The ends were cut back, 0 bases at V and 0 bases at J, with 11 bases in the middle. The CDR3 totals 17 residues. The CDR3 reads CASSLTTGLTNTGELFF. As DNA, the CDR3 is TGTGCCAGCAGCTTAACAACAGGCCTTACGAACACCGGGGAGCTGTTTTTT.

This chain links TRBV7-2 with TRBJ2-1; D possibly corresponds to TRBD2 (6 bases). This CDR3 is 13 amino acids long. The germline gives CDR1 SGHTA, CDR2 FQGNSA. Trimming stripped 5 bases from V and 7 bases from J, with 12 bases between. This CDR3 reads CASSVGSNNEQFF. CDR3 DNA: TGTGCCAGCAGCGTCGGGAGCAATAATGAGCAGTTCTTC.

The chain employs TRBV11-3 and TRBJ2-2; maybe TRBD1 (5 bases). The CDR3 runs 14 residues. The V end lost 5 bases, the J end lost 5 bases, and 12 bases lay between the germline ends. CDR1 is SGHNT, CDR2 YENEEA, per germline. The CDR3 sequence: CASSPLSGTGELFF. In DNA form, the CDR3 reads TGTGCCAGCAGCCCCTTATCAGGGACCGGGGAGCTGTTTTTT.

This clone was observed once. This chain links TRBV4-1 with TRBJ2-3, with 8 positions matching TRBD2. This CDR3 contains 16 residues. The junction had 10 bases not matched to a gene; V was cut back by 5 bases and J by 3 bases. Germline values: CDR1 MGHRA, CDR2 YSYEKL. The CDR3 loop reads CASSDAFREGTDTQYF. The DNA of the CDR3 is TGCGCCAGCAGCGACGCTTTCCGGGAGGGAACAGATACGCAGTATTTT.

The rearrangement joins TRBV28 to TRBJ1-1; D is uncertain. Germline CDR1 is MDHEN and CDR2 is SYDVKM. CDR3 length equals 12 residues. V was clipped by 6 bases and J by 5 bases, with 10 bases between them. As DNA, the CDR3 is TGTGCCAGCAGATCACTACGGACTGAAGCTTTCTTT. Protein sequence: CASRSLRTEAFF.

This clone has only one observation. The J gene is TRBJ1-2, the V gene TRBV30, with 8 positions matching TRBD1. The trim removed 7 bases at V and 7 bases at J, leaving 17 bases unmatched. Germline V gives CDR1 GTSNPN, CDR2 SVGIG (reference sequence). This CDR3 comprises 15 residues. DNA of the CDR3: TGTGCCTCCCGGGCTCAGGGGGCGCCTAAGGGTGGCTACACCTTC. Translated, it gives CASRAQGAPKGGYTF.

This chain joins TRBV28 and TRBJ1-5; D is ambiguous. CDR3 length: 15 residues. Per germline, CDR1 MDHEN and CDR2 SYDVKM. V was trimmed by 7 bases and J by 2 bases, leaving 15 bases between them. CDR3: CASKRRSNGNQPQHF. CDR3 nucleotides: TGTGCCAGCAAGAGAAGGAGTAATGGCAATCAGCCCCAGCATTTT.

V and J are TRBV7-9 and TRBJ1-6; TRBD1 agrees at 7 bases. Germline trimming cut 3 bases from V and 9 bases from J; bases unmatched to any gene: 5. In germline, CDR1 is SEHNR, CDR2 FQNEAQ (reference sequence). The CDR3 length is 14 residues. Here the CDR3 DNA reads TGTGCCAGCAGCTTGACAGGGAGTACTTCACCCCTCCACTTT. Its protein is CASSLTGSTSPLHF.

The chain has TRBV7-3 and TRBJ2-7; D is possibly TRBD2 (6 bases). The CDR3 is 16 amino acids. Deletions cut 5 bases from V and 0 bases from J, with 17 bases between. CDR1 SGHTA and CDR2 FQGTGA come from the germline V gene. CDR3 amino acids: CASSPRLVPSSYEQYF. CDR3 DNA: TGTGCCAGCAGCCCAAGACTAGTCCCGAGCTCCTACGAGCAGTACTTC. The whole variable domain, filled in from reference TRBV7-3 and TRBJ2-7, reads GAGVSQTPSNKVTEKGKYVELRCDPISGHTALYWYRQSLGQGPEFLIYFQGTGAADDSGLPNDRFFAVRPEGSVSTLKIQRTERGDSAVYLCASSPRLVPSSYEQYFGPGTRLTVT.

This clone was seen only once. This sequence joins TRBV5-1 and TRBJ1-1; 11 nucleotides align to TRBD1. J was trimmed by 4 bases and V by 4 bases; bases with no gene match: 3. The V gene's germline CDR1 is SGHRS and CDR2 YFSETQ. The CDR3 spans 14 residues. The CDR3 region has the DNA TGCGCCAGCAGCCAAGGGACAGGGGGCACTGAAGCTTTCTTT. It translates to CASSQGTGGTEAFF. Together with reference TRBV5-1 and TRBJ1-1, the CDR3 gives the full variable domain: KAGVTQTPRYLIKTRGQQVTLSCSPISGHRSVSWYQQTPGQGLQFLFEYFSETQRNKGNFPGRFSGRQFSNSRSEMNVSTLELGDSALYLCASSQGTGGTEAFFGQGTRLTVV.

This chain links TRBV7-3 with TRBJ2-5, with 9 positions matching TRBD1. This CDR3 comprises 13 residues. In germline, CDR1 is SGHTA, CDR2 FQGTGA. J gave up 5 bases and V 5 bases, and 3 bases lay outside the gene matches. The DNA of the CDR3 is TGTGCCAGCAGCCGAGGACAGGGGGAGACCCAGTACTTC. Its protein product is CASSRGQGETQYF. Complete variable domain (other parts from reference TRBV7-3 and TRBJ2-5): GAGVSQTPSNKVTEKGKYVELRCDPISGHTALYWYRQSLGQGPEFLIYFQGTGAADDSGLPNDRFFAVRPEGSVSTLKIQRTERGDSAVYLCASSRGQGETQYFGPGTRLLVL.